This T cell receptor (beta chain) was recorded in a study of T cell responses to AZD1222 COVID-19 vaccine. The CDR3 has 14 amino acids. CDR1 and CDR2 from the germline V gene are SGHTA and FQGNSA. Between the trimmed V and J ends, which lost 5 bases and 4 bases, there was a span of 14 bases. Sequenced by immunoSEQ multiplex PCR; TCRdb stores in-frame clones only, minus some. The sample has roughly 120,000 clones, less than 90% seen once. The starting material was peripheral blood, obtained on day 0 of AZD1222 vaccination. The V and J genes are TRBV7-2 and TRBJ2-5, with D perhaps assigned TRBD1 or TRBD2 (5 bases each). The receptor's source is an adult in good health. The CDR3 sequence: CASSRSGGVETQYF. The CDR3 nucleotides are TGTGCCAGCAGCCGCAGTGGGGGAGTAGAGACCCAGTACTTC.